This T cell receptor beta chain appears in the sequencing data of a study of cytomegalovirus exposure and HLA in healthy donors. For the study at large: The roughly 100 million unique TCR beta sequences, from around 200 million T cells, were found by an earlier analysis.

This PCR relied on a set of 60 Vbeta primers and 13 Jbeta primers. Data came from immunoSEQ multiplex PCR; TCRdb stores just in-frame clones and leaves some out. Counted here are around 150,000 clones, about 82% occurring once; the ten biggest clones make up roughly 4%. Per the germline V gene, CDR1 is SGHTA and CDR2 is FQGNSA. V dropped 5 bases and J dropped 3 bases, with 13 bases sitting between them. The length of the CDR3 is 14 residues. This chain connects TRBV7-2 to TRBJ1-2, with D maybe TRBD1 (5 bases). Sequenced material: PBMCs. The sequence was obtained from a woman aged 35 to 49 in good health and CMV-seropositive. The CDR3 region is CASSPSGKDYGYTF. The CDR3 bases are TGTGCCAGCAGCCCCTCAGGGAAGGACTATGGCTACACCTTC.